A single sample gave rise to the 3 T cell receptor beta chains below, sequenced in a study of cytomegalovirus exposure and HLA in healthy donors. Primers: 60 Vbeta forward and 13 Jbeta reverse. Clones were read by immunoSEQ multiplex PCR, and TCRdb kept only the in-frame ones, dropping some. Of about 160,000 clones listed, about three quarters are singletons. Input material: PBMCs. The receptor source for this set is a woman aged 45-59 years in good health and CMV-seropositive.

This clone was found once. The chain couples TRBV5-1 to TRBJ1-4, with 9 bases aligning to TRBD1. The germline gives CDR1 SGHRS, CDR2 YFSETQ. This CDR3 has 14 residues. V shed 2 bases, J shed 5 bases, and the junction held 1 base outside the gene matches. CDR3 protein: CASSFGQGNEKLFF. The CDR3 nucleotides read TGCGCCAGCAGCTTCGGACAGGGGAATGAAAAACTGTTTTTT.

This chain connects TRBV19 to TRBJ1-1, with D possibly being TRBD1 (5 bases). CDR1 and CDR2 (germline): LNHDA, SQIVND (reference sequence). The CDR3 extends over 13 amino acids. V was clipped by 1 base and J by 6 bases, with 9 bases between them. CDR3 DNA sequence: TGTGCCAGTAGTATAGGTCCAGGGCCTGAAGCTTTCTTT. It codes for CASSIGPGPEAFF.

V gene TRBV27 combines with J gene TRBJ2-1, with 11 bases identical to TRBD2. The V gene's germline CDR1 is MNHEY and CDR2 SMNVEV (reference sequence). The V and J ends lost 6 bases and 2 bases, in that order; junction bases with no gene match: 3. The CDR3 is 15 amino acids. The CDR3 DNA follows: TGTGCCAGCAGCCGTAGCGGGGGGGCCTACAATGAGCAGTTCTTC. As protein: CASSRSGGAYNEQFF.